These 8 T cell receptor beta chains were all obtained from the same sample, sequenced in a study of neurological immune-mediated disorders. TCRdb re-called the 5' RACE reads through MiXCR, storing one row per CDR3 protein. This table has 50,000 to 75,000 distinct CDR3 sequences, 3.5% to 5% appearing once. The sequenced material came from PBMCs. The receptors were gathered from a middle-aged man with multiple sclerosis.

This clonotype was seen many times. The chain has TRBV2 and TRBJ2-6; a possible D gene is TRBD2 (6 bases). This CDR3 has 17 amino acids. The ends were cut back, 4 bases at V and 0 bases at J, with 13 bases in the middle. Germline values: CDR1 SNHLY, CDR2 FYNNEI. The CDR3 DNA reads TGTGCCAGCAGTGTCGGGACTGGGGCCTCTGGGGCCAACGTCCTGACTTTC. It codes for CASSVGTGASGANVLTF.

This clonotype turned up a few times. This sequence joins TRBV2 and TRBJ2-2, with 11 bases identical to TRBD1. CDR3 length: 15 residues. V shed 6 bases and J 7 bases; nucleotides not matched to a gene: 7. Germline CDR1 and CDR2: SNHLY and FYNNEI. The CDR3 protein is CASSPRTGGDGELFF. CDR3 bases: TGTGCCAGCAGCCCTAGGACAGGGGGCGACGGGGAGCTGTTTTTT.

This clonotype was detected ten times or more. V and J are TRBV5-1 and TRBJ1-1, with D tentatively TRBD1 (6 bases). Germline values: CDR1 SGHRS, CDR2 YFSETQ. The CDR3 is made up of 14 amino acids. V lost 0 bases, J lost 0 bases, and 6 bases lay in between. CDR3 sequence (DNA): TGCGCCAGCAGCTTGGACAGGGTGAACACTGAAGCTTTCTTT. This translates into CASSLDRVNTEAFF.

This clonotype was counted ten times or more. V and J are TRBV7-3 and TRBJ1-2; 7 nucleotides line up with TRBD1. Germline CDR1 reads SGHTA; CDR2 reads FQGTGA. This CDR3 has 14 amino acids. V lost 4 bases, J lost 5 bases, and 7 bases stayed unmatched. The CDR3 protein is CASSWPGQRYGYTF. In DNA, the CDR3 is TGTGCCAGCAGCTGGCCGGGACAGAGATATGGCTACACCTTC.

This clonotype was recorded at least ten times. The CDR3: CASSVTKTGNTEAFF. The CDR3 coding sequence is TGTGCCAGCAGCGTAACTAAGACAGGGAACACTGAAGCTTTCTTT. The chain joins TRBV9 to TRBJ1-1; a weak D match, TRBD1 (6 bases). Between the trimmed V and J ends, which lost 1 base and 1 base, there was a span of 11 bases. This CDR3 contains 15 residues. The germline V gene encodes CDR1 SGDLS and CDR2 YYNGEE.

This clonotype was seen at least ten times. CDR3 nucleotides: TGTGCCAGCAGGCCTCTCCTGGGGGGAGGCTATGGCTACACCTTC. Residues: CASRPLLGGGYGYTF. This chain links TRBV27 with TRBJ1-2; possible D gene TRBD1, 5 bases. The CDR3 is 15 amino acids. Trimming took off 6 bases at V and 4 bases at J, with 18 bases between the two ends. Per the germline V gene, CDR1 is MNHEY and CDR2 is SMNVEV (reference sequence).

This clonotype has at least ten counts. The gene calls are TRBV12-3 or TRBV12-4 and TRBJ2-2; no firm D call. This CDR3 spans 14 amino acids. Trimming stripped 7 bases from V and 5 bases from J, with 14 bases between. DNA of the CDR3: TGTGCCAGCAAACCGGGCCCCGAGACCGGGGAGCTGTTTTTT. Its protein is CASKPGPETGELFF.

About this clonotype: A much larger clonotype is one base distant, so this may be a read error. The genes are TRBV2 and TRBJ2-3; D unclear. CDR3 size: 12 residues. Looked up from germline, CDR1 is SNHLY and CDR2 is FYNNEI. V was trimmed by 4 bases and J by 3 bases, leaving 5 bases between them. CDR3 sequence (DNA): TGTGCCAGCAGTGTTAAGACAGATACGCAGTATTTT. Amino acids: CASSVKTDTQYF.